This is a list of T cell receptor beta chains from one sample in a study of blood T cell repertoires in COVID-19. Clones were read by immunoSEQ multiplex PCR, and TCRdb kept only the in-frame ones, dropping some. The sample has around 200,000 clones, approximately 85% seen once. The sample consisted of peripheral blood. Receptor source: a man aged 60 to 69 with acute or convalescent COVID-19. The conserved cysteine and the conserved F or W are not part of the CDR3 here. Fields, in order: J gene, V gene, CDR3 protein.

J: TRBJ1-2; V: TRBV6-2/TRBV6-3; CDR3: ASSYDWRVSYGYT
J: TRBJ1-2; V: TRBV4-1; CDR3: ASSQHNYGYT
J: TRBJ1-4; V: TRBV3-1/TRBV3-2; CDR3: ASSPGGHEKLF
J: TRBJ1-1; V: TRBV30; CDR3: AWGAGVGGAF
J: TRBJ1-4; V: TRBV6-2/TRBV6-3; CDR3: ASSQGGTNEKLF
J: TRBJ2-1; V: TRBV27; CDR3: ASSSMTSGSSYNEQF
J: TRBJ2-7; V: TRBV6-6; CDR3: ASRSPFSEDEQY
J: TRBJ1-1; V: TRBV3-1/TRBV3-2; CDR3: ASSRGTGGSRTEAF
J: TRBJ1-2; V: TRBV7-6; CDR3: ASSPDTQGPYT
J: TRBJ2-1; V: TRBV3-1/TRBV3-2; CDR3: ASSSQGTSGPYNEQF
J: TRBJ1-1; V: TRBV2; CDR3: ASLRDRQNTEAF
J: TRBJ2-2; V: TRBV5-4; CDR3: ASSLAGGGPTGELF
J: TRBJ2-5; V: TRBV6-6; CDR3: ASSYVSSGRSETQY
J: TRBJ2-7; V: TRBV5-4; CDR3: ASSPRDRGRYEQY
J: TRBJ1-4; V: TRBV28; CDR3: ASRGGAPGEKLF
J: TRBJ2-3; V: TRBV27; CDR3: ASRNSWDTQY
J: TRBJ2-2; V: TRBV6-6; CDR3: ASSRDRTTGELF
J: TRBJ2-7; V: TRBV20-1; CDR3: SAWTSYEQY
J: TRBJ2-5; V: TRBV5-1; CDR3: ASSLEAGRETQY
J: TRBJ2-3; V: TRBV14; CDR3: ASSQATGVQY
J: TRBJ2-1; V: TRBV5-1; CDR3: ASSFRGGLEF
J: TRBJ1-5; V: TRBV28; CDR3: ASSPQGFQPQH
J: TRBJ2-1; V: TRBV5-1; CDR3: ASSLDRGGEQF
J: TRBJ2-1; V: TRBV7-2; CDR3: ASSLQLASEQF
J: TRBJ1-2; V: TRBV9; CDR3: ASSVSYNYGYT
J: TRBJ1-1; V: TRBV18; CDR3: ASRDSLNTEAF
J: TRBJ2-7; V: TRBV7-8; CDR3: ASSLLEGAYEQY
J: TRBJ2-3; V: TRBV5-1; CDR3: ASSFQGTVADTQY
J: TRBJ1-1; V: TRBV2; CDR3: AIPRGTEAF
J: TRBJ2-7; V: TRBV4-1; CDR3: ASSQDPGQGTSWRYEQY
J: TRBJ1-4; V: TRBV19; CDR3: ASKIRDEKLF
J: TRBJ2-7; V: TRBV5-1; CDR3: ASSLNYEQY
J: TRBJ1-1; V: TRBV27; CDR3: ASKHPDRGKEAF
J: TRBJ2-1; V: TRBV30; CDR3: AWGRSSYNEQF
J: TRBJ1-1; V: TRBV11-2; CDR3: ASSRSGQLNTEAF
J: TRBJ2-2; V: TRBV27; CDR3: ASSFLNTGELF